This paragraph covers one T cell receptor beta chain sequence. The antigen is not known. The V and J ends lost 5 bases and 4 bases, in that order; junction bases with no gene match: 5. The CDR3 contains 15 residues. Germline loops: CDR1 SGHVS, CDR2 FQNEAQ. Use of 60 Vbeta and 13 Jbeta primers characterized the PCR. The protocol was immunoSEQ multiplex PCR, while the TCRdb copy is restricted to in-frame clones and leaves out a portion. The sample has 55,000 to 70,000 clones; around 80% are singletons. The data were taken from a study of cytomegalovirus exposure and HLA in healthy donors. Regarding the study as a whole: Judged likely to be a sequencing artifact was a cluster of highly shared sequence variants. Analysis performed later found more than 15,000 TCR beta sequences associated with HLA alleles at 0.05 false discovery rate. TRBV6-2, TRBV6-3 and some other V segments were excluded as indistinguishable. A later look showed TCR association rates differing by HLA locus, highest for DRB1 and lowest for HLA-C.

Sequenced material: PBMCs. This sequence originates from a woman aged 40 to 55 in good health and CMV-seronegative. This chain joins TRBV7-8 and TRBJ1-4; 9 bases align to TRBD1. CDR3 sequence reads: CASSRGTGINEKLFF. The CDR3 DNA follows: TGTGCCAGCAGCCGCGGGACAGGGATTAATGAAAAACTGTTTTTT.